The 29 T cell receptor beta chains given below trace back to one sample, sequenced in a study of identical twins. MiXCR was run by TCRdb on the 5' RACE reads, yielding one entry per CDR3 protein. The sample includes hundreds of thousands of distinct CDR3 sequences, 9% to 15% seen only once; the top ten take roughly 1.6%. In addition, the sample was reused for a study of yellow fever vaccine responses in identical twins.

The sequenced material came from PBMCs. All receptors derive from a woman aged 18-29 years in good health.

This clonotype came up a few times. The chain is built from TRBV28 and TRBJ2-1; 9 bases are a match to TRBD1. CDR1 MDHEN and CDR2 SYDVKM come from the germline V gene. V gave up 6 bases and J gave up 5 bases; unmatched junction bases: 8. This CDR3 has 15 residues. The CDR3 region is CASSLGTGKHNEQFF. The CDR3 nucleotides read TGTGCCAGCAGCCTAGGGACAGGGAAACACAATGAGCAGTTCTTC.

As to this clonotype: One end of the junction is discordant with germline, which a read error may explain. The V and J genes are TRBV4-1 and TRBJ1-2; 9 nucleotides align to TRBD1. The CDR3 runs 18 residues. Germline V lookup: CDR1 MGHRA, CDR2 YSYEKL. For the CDR3, the DNA is TGCGCAAGCAGCCAAGATCCCGGGGGGACAGGGTTCAACTATGGCTACACCTTC. Its protein product is CASSQDPGGTGFNYGYTF.

The chain couples TRBV5-1 to TRBJ2-3; possibly TRBD2 for D (5 bases). The CDR3 contains 15 residues. Germline CDR1 is SGHRS and CDR2 is YFSETQ. V was clipped by 2 bases and J by 0 bases, with 10 bases between them. The CDR3 DNA reads as TGCGCCAGCAGCTTCAGCGGCCTTAGCACAGATACGCAGTATTTT. Encoded protein: CASSFSGLSTDTQYF. Full variable domain (remainder filled in from reference TRBV5-1 and TRBJ2-3): KAGVTQTPRYLIKTRGQQVTLSCSPISGHRSVSWYQQTPGQGLQFLFEYFSETQRNKGNFPGRFSGRQFSNSRSEMNVSTLELGDSALYLCASSFSGLSTDTQYFGPGTRLTVL.

At least ten counts were recorded for this clonotype. V usage is TRBV5-1 and J usage is TRBJ2-5, with D unresolved. Trimming cost V 2 bases and J 0 bases, with 17 bases left between them. Germline V gene sequence: CDR1 SGHRS, CDR2 YFSETQ. The CDR3 spans 17 residues. The chain's CDR3 is CASSLNKGFTYQETQYF. The CDR3 region has the DNA TGCGCCAGCAGCTTAAACAAAGGGTTCACCTACCAAGAGACCCAGTACTTC.

This clonotype came up a few times. The J gene is TRBJ1-1, the V gene TRBV5-1; D uncertain. CDR3 size: 14 residues. V shed 5 bases and J shed 1 base, with 12 bases lying between them. The germline V gene has CDR1 SGHRS and CDR2 YFSETQ. The CDR3 sequence is CASRSWVGNTEAFF. Here the CDR3 DNA reads TGCGCCAGCAGATCGTGGGTAGGGAACACTGAAGCTTTCTTT.

The CDR3 DNA sequence: TGTGCCAGCAGGTTAGGTGGGGCAGGCGTAAGCAATCAGCCCCAGCATTTT. Residues: CASRLGGAGVSNQPQHF. J is TRBJ1-5 and V is TRBV27, with TRBD1 as a possible D gene (5 bases). CDR1 and CDR2 (germline): MNHEY, SMNVEV (reference sequence). V was shortened by 6 bases and J by 1 base, with 19 bases between the two germline ends. The CDR3 is 17 amino acids.

A few counts support this clonotype. This chain connects TRBV29-1 to TRBJ2-7; D ambiguous. V dropped 0 bases and J dropped 4 bases, with 7 bases sitting between them. CDR3 size: 12 residues. Germline assignment: CDR1 SQVTM and CDR2 ANQGSEA. The CDR3 DNA follows: TGCAGCGTTGAAGATCAAGGATACGAGCAGTACTTC. This sequence encodes CSVEDQGYEQYF.

About this clonotype: This may be a read error: a much more frequent sequence differs by one nucleotide. The chain joins TRBV4-1 to TRBJ2-3, with 9 bases fitting TRBD2. Germline values: CDR1 MGHRA, CDR2 YSYEKL. The CDR3 has 16 amino acids. V gave up 5 bases and J gave up 6 bases; unmatched junction bases: 12. For the CDR3, the DNA is TGCGCCAGCAGCGGGCCTAGCGGGGTGGGAGTGGATACGCAGTATTTT. It encodes CASSGPSGVGVDTQYF.

This clonotype has at least ten counts. The chain uses TRBV18 and TRBJ2-4; D not certain. Germline assignment: CDR1 KGHSH and CDR2 LQKENI. V was pared by 0 bases and J by 0 bases, with 6 bases between. This CDR3 has 15 residues. The CDR3 here is CASSPPRLAKNIQYF. CDR3 bases: TGTGCCAGCTCACCACCTAGACTAGCCAAAAACATTCAGTACTTC.

The J gene is TRBJ1-4, the V gene TRBV7-9; D gene unclear. Trimming removed 5 bases from V and 8 bases from J, with 21 bases in between. This CDR3 region has 16 residues. CDR1 and CDR2 from the germline V gene are SEHNR and FQNEAQ (reference sequence). CDR3 DNA sequence: TGTGCCAGCAGCCCCCCCACCGCGGGGATAGGGGAAAAACTGTTTTTT. This codes for CASSPPTAGIGEKLFF. Supplemented by reference TRBV7-9 and TRBJ1-4, the full variable domain reads DTGVSQNPRHKITKRGQNVTFRCDPISEHNRLYWYRQTLGQGPEFLTYFQNEAQLEKSRLLSDRFSAERPKGSFSTLEIQRTEQGDSAMYLCASSPPTAGIGEKLFFGSGTQLSVL.

This clonotype was observed at least ten times. The chain joins TRBV3-1 to TRBJ2-7; 7 bases line up with TRBD1. The ends lost 3 bases at V and 1 base at J; junction bases unmatched: 6. Per the germline V gene, CDR1 is LGHDT and CDR2 is YNNKEL (reference sequence). This CDR3 region has 15 residues. The CDR3 sequence: CASSQTGLSSYEQYF. In DNA, the CDR3 is TGTGCCAGCAGCCAGACAGGGTTATCGTCCTACGAGCAGTACTTC.

This clonotype was counted at least ten times. The chain recombines TRBV10-3 with TRBJ2-1, with 8 bases lining up with TRBD1. Germline V gene lookup returns CDR1 ENHRY and CDR2 SYGVKD. This CDR3 has 14 amino acids. Trimming removed 6 bases from V and 7 bases from J; junction bases left unmatched: 8. This CDR3 is CAISGTGFGNEQFF. The DNA for the CDR3 is TGTGCCATCAGCGGGACAGGTTTTGGTAATGAGCAGTTCTTC.

This clonotype was picked up a small number of times. V and J are TRBV20-1 and TRBJ2-7; D may correspond to TRBD1 or TRBD2 (5 bases each). The germline V gene encodes CDR1 DFQATT and CDR2 SNEGSKA (reference sequence). V was cut by 0 bases and J by 0 bases, with 12 bases left in between. This CDR3 is 15 amino acids long. The chain's CDR3 is CSARDPGRSSYEQYF. The CDR3 DNA is TGCAGTGCTAGAGACCCGGGACGGAGCTCCTACGAGCAGTACTTC.

This clonotype has a handful of counts. The chain couples TRBV24-1 to TRBJ1-5, with 9 nucleotides matching TRBD1. The V gene end was trimmed by 4 bases and the J gene end by 9 bases; junction bases not matched to a gene: 3. CDR3 length equals 13 residues. CDR1 is KGHDR and CDR2 is SFDVKD in the germline V gene. The CDR3 sequence: CATSDGTGRPQHF. In DNA, the CDR3 is TGTGCCACCAGTGACGGGACAGGGCGGCCCCAGCATTTT.

This clonotype was observed many times. The CDR3 region has the DNA TGTGCCAGCAGTGAATTGGGGGGGACTAGCGGGAGCTCCTACGAGCAGTACTTC. It specifies CASSELGGTSGSSYEQYF. This sequence joins TRBV25-1 and TRBJ2-7, with 14 bases identical to TRBD2. This CDR3 region has 18 residues. The V gene's germline CDR1 is MGHDK and CDR2 SYGVNS. V shed 1 base, J shed 0 bases, and the junction held 5 bases outside the gene matches.

This clonotype showed up just a few times. V usage is TRBV6-5 and J usage is TRBJ1-1, with 7 bases matching TRBD1. The trim removed 7 bases at V and 3 bases at J, leaving 2 bases unmatched. The V gene's germline CDR1 is MNHEY and CDR2 SVGAGI. The CDR3 consists of 12 residues. CDR3 residues: CASTDRDTEAFF. CDR3 in DNA: TGTGCCAGCACCGACAGGGACACTGAAGCTTTCTTT.

This clonotype showed up just a few times. The CDR3 is CSGGEGFF. The CDR3 nucleotides are TGCAGCGGAGGGGAAGGGTTCTTC. The chain couples TRBV29-1 to TRBJ2-1; D tentatively reads TRBD1 or TRBD2 (5 bases each). This CDR3 has 8 residues. In germline, CDR1 is SQVTM, CDR2 ANQGSEA. V lost 7 bases to trimming and J lost 15 bases, with 10 bases between them.

This clonotype was seen a few times. The chain couples TRBV5-1 to TRBJ2-7; 9 bases map to TRBD2. CDR1 and CDR2 (germline): SGHRS, YFSETQ. V was clipped by 1 base and J by 2 bases; unmatched bases: 7. The CDR3 totals 16 residues. The DNA of the CDR3 is TGCGCCAGCAGCTTGACTCGCGGGAGGGCCCCCTACGAGCAGTACTTC. Its translation is CASSLTRGRAPYEQYF.

The genes are TRBV20-1 and TRBJ2-3; TRBD1 matches 8 bases. This CDR3 is built from 15 residues. The germline V gene encodes CDR1 DFQATT and CDR2 SNEGSKA (reference sequence). After removal of 3 bases from V and 5 bases from J, the junction contained 10 bases not matched to a gene. The CDR3 loop is CSASRGTGGGDTQYF. CDR3 bases: TGCAGTGCTAGCCGAGGGACAGGAGGGGGAGATACGCAGTATTTT.

The chain couples TRBV20-1 to TRBJ2-7; D remains unclear. Germline CDR1 reads DFQATT; CDR2 reads SNEGSKA (reference sequence). V gave up 2 bases and J gave up 5 bases, with 13 bases separating them. The CDR3 is 13 amino acids. This chain's CDR3 is CSARSVVVNEQYV. The CDR3 bases are TGCAGTGCTAGATCGGTCGTGGTCAACGAGCAGTACGTC.

Only a few counts were recorded for this clonotype. The chain carries TRBV29-1 and TRBJ2-2, with 8 bases matching TRBD2. The germline CDR1 and CDR2 sequences are SQVTM and ANQGSEA. The CDR3 extends over 13 amino acids. V lost 5 bases, J lost 7 bases, and 6 bases stayed unmatched. As DNA, the CDR3 is TGCAGCGTTCTCCCGGGAGGGTTCGGGGAGCTGTTTTTT. Its protein product is CSVLPGGFGELFF.

V is TRBV29-1 and J is TRBJ2-3, with D perhaps TRBD2 (6 bases). The CDR3 runs 15 residues. The germline V and J ends were trimmed by 4 bases and 4 bases, with 18 bases remaining between them. Germline assignment: CDR1 SQVTM and CDR2 ANQGSEA. The CDR3 sequence is CSVAAGSREADTQYF. The DNA for the CDR3 is TGCAGCGTTGCGGCTGGGTCCAGGGAGGCAGATACGCAGTATTTT.

This clonotype showed up many times. The chain recombines TRBV5-1 with TRBJ2-1; TRBD2 aligns across 14 bases. Unmatched junction bases numbered 5, after V lost 4 bases and J lost 5 bases. The CDR3 runs 16 residues. CDR1 is SGHRS, CDR2 YFSETQ, per germline. CDR3 DNA sequence: TGCGCCAGCAGCCCGGGGACTAGCGGGAGCCACAATGAGCAGTTCTTC. Amino acids: CASSPGTSGSHNEQFF.

This clonotype was counted at least ten times. The chain recombines TRBV12-3 or TRBV12-4 with TRBJ1-1; 9 nucleotides align to TRBD1. Unmatched junction bases numbered 4, after V lost 7 bases and J lost 1 base. The CDR3 runs 14 residues. The CDR3 bases are TGTGCCAGCATCCTGACAGGGGGGAACACTGAAGCTTTCTTT. This translates into CASILTGGNTEAFF.

The sample holds many counts of this clonotype. The chain couples TRBV20-1 to TRBJ2-3; 9 bases align to TRBD2. J was trimmed by 1 base and V by 8 bases; bases with no gene match: 1. The CDR3 is 12 amino acids. The V gene's germline CDR1 is DFQATT and CDR2 SNEGSKA (reference sequence). The CDR3 region is CSRLAGTDTQYF. CDR3 in DNA: TGCAGTCGACTAGCGGGCACAGATACGCAGTATTTT.

The V gene is TRBV20-1, the J gene TRBJ1-4; D possibly corresponds to TRBD1 (5 bases). Germline V gene sequence: CDR1 DFQATT, CDR2 SNEGSKA (reference sequence). Trimming stripped 5 bases from V and 8 bases from J, with 18 bases between. This CDR3 has 14 amino acids. The CDR3 loop reads CSASLPGLDEKLFF. The CDR3 region has the DNA TGCAGTGCTTCCTTACCGGGACTTGACGAAAAACTGTTTTTT.

The chain is built from TRBV3-1 and TRBJ2-5; D is uncertain. Looked up from germline, CDR1 is LGHDT and CDR2 is YNNKEL (reference sequence). The CDR3 totals 10 residues. V lost 1 base and J lost 10, with 4 bases in between. Here the CDR3 reads CASSQGVQYF. The CDR3 bases are TGTGCCAGCAGCCAAGGTGTCCAGTACTTC.

The chain couples TRBV6-5 to TRBJ2-3; a weak D match, TRBD2 (6 bases). The germline V gene encodes CDR1 MNHEY and CDR2 SVGAGI. CDR3 length: 15 residues. V shed 4 bases and J shed 0 bases, with 11 bases lying between them. The CDR3 DNA is TGTGCCAGCAGTTGGGAGGAAACTAGCACAGATACGCAGTATTTT. It specifies CASSWEETSTDTQYF.

The chain has TRBV9 and TRBJ1-2, with TRBD1 matching over 9 bases. Germline V lookup: CDR1 SGDLS, CDR2 YYNGEE. The V and J ends lost 2 bases and 10 bases, in that order; junction bases with no gene match: 9. The CDR3 runs to 14 residues. The CDR3 region has the DNA TGTGCCAGCAGCGTTACAGCACAGGGGGCGGACTACACCTTC. This codes for CASSVTAQGADYTF.